Each of the 26 T cell receptor beta chains below was sequenced from the same sample in a study of identical twins. TCRdb passed the 5' RACE reads through MiXCR, listing each CDR3 protein once. The profile shows 460,000 or so distinct CDR3 sequences, 13% to 15% of them singletons. Separately, the same data were catalogued under a study of yellow fever vaccine responses in identical twins.

Material for sequencing was CD4+ T cells sorted from blood. All receptors derive from a woman aged 18-29 years in good health.

V usage is TRBV7-2 and J usage is TRBJ2-1, with TRBD2 matching over 8 bases. In germline, CDR1 is SGHTA, CDR2 FQGNSA. This CDR3 spans 16 amino acids. Trimming took 0 bases from V and 8 from J; bases not matched to a gene: 9. The CDR3 here is CASSLAPGRGGHEQFF. As DNA, the CDR3 is TGTGCCAGCAGCTTAGCTCCGGGACGGGGGGGCCATGAGCAGTTCTTC.

This clonotype was seen a few times. This chain connects TRBV7-2 to TRBJ1-4; D is undetermined. The germline V gene encodes CDR1 SGHTA and CDR2 FQGNSA. With 5 bases removed from V and 3 bases from J, the gap between germline ends came to 13 bases. There are 15 residues in the CDR3. The CDR3 DNA sequence: TGTGCCAGCAGCCCCGGCGGGGAGGCTAATGAAAAACTGTTTTTT. It yields the protein CASSPGGEANEKLFF.

CDR3 sequence: CASSTRQGGELFF. The CDR3 DNA reads TGTGCCAGCTCGACAAGGCAGGGCGGGGAGCTGTTTTTT. This sequence joins TRBV6-6 and TRBJ2-2; D perhaps matches TRBD1 (5 bases). Trimming left V 8 bases short and J 7 bases short, with 14 bases between. CDR1 and CDR2 from the germline V gene are MNHNY and SVGAGI (reference sequence). This CDR3 region has 13 residues.

In its sample, this clonotype was seen a few times. The chain links TRBV6-2 or TRBV6-3 to TRBJ2-1, with D possibly being TRBD1 (5 bases). The CDR3 length is 14 residues. Trimming cost V 4 bases and J 3 bases, with 10 bases left between them. Germline V lookup: CDR1 MNHEY, CDR2 SVGEGT. CDR3 amino acids: CASSSDSHYNEQFF. In DNA form, the CDR3 reads TGTGCCAGCAGTTCCGACAGTCACTACAATGAGCAGTTCTTC.

This clonotype has just a few counts. The chain carries TRBV6-5 and TRBJ2-5, with D perhaps TRBD1 (5 bases). CDR3 length: 13 amino acids. The germline V gene has CDR1 MNHEY and CDR2 SVGAGI. The V end lost 3 bases, the J end lost 3 bases, and 8 bases lay between the germline ends. CDR3 in DNA: TGTGCCAGCAGTTATGGGGCCAAAGAGACCCAGTACTTC. Amino acid sequence: CASSYGAKETQYF.

V is TRBV27 and J is TRBJ2-7, with 8 bases lining up with TRBD1. V was clipped by 0 bases and J by 1 base; unmatched bases: 2. Germline-derived CDR1 and CDR2 are MNHEY and SMNVEV (reference sequence). There are 15 residues in the CDR3. CDR3 loop: CASSLSGQVSYEQYF. The CDR3 region has the DNA TGTGCCAGCAGTTTATCGGGACAGGTTTCCTACGAGCAGTACTTC.

CDR3 in DNA: TGCGCCAGCAGCTTGTCGGATAACTATGGCTACACCTTC. Translation gives CASSLSDNYGYTF. The chain is built from TRBV5-1 and TRBJ1-2; D remains ambiguous. V lost 1 base and J 1 base, leaving 5 bases between the germline ends. The CDR3 totals 13 residues. Per germline, CDR1 SGHRS and CDR2 YFSETQ.

Many counts were recorded for this clonotype. The chain combines TRBV12-3 or TRBV12-4 with TRBJ2-7; D is unclear. The CDR3 is 13 amino acids. Trimming removed 2 bases at V and 4 bases at J, with 9 bases between. CDR3 in amino acids: CASSLRMGYEQYF. DNA for the CDR3: TGTGCCAGCAGTTTACGGATGGGGTACGAGCAGTACTTC.

This clonotype was seen only a few times. The J gene is TRBJ2-5, the V gene TRBV3-1, with D tentatively TRBD1 (5 bases). The V gene's germline CDR1 is LGHDT and CDR2 YNNKEL (reference sequence). The V and J ends lost 2 bases and 0 bases respectively, with 13 bases between them. The CDR3 loop spans 16 amino acids. The CDR3 DNA sequence: TGTGCCAGCAGCCAACGCCAGGGATATTACCAAGAGACCCAGTACTTC. Translation gives CASSQRQGYYQETQYF.

V and J are TRBV5-1 and TRBJ2-7, with D maybe TRBD2 (6 bases). The CDR3 covers 12 residues. The germline gives CDR1 SGHRS, CDR2 YFSETQ. V lost 5 bases to trimming and J lost 10 bases, with 16 bases between them. The CDR3 DNA is TGCGCCAGCAGGACGGGGGACCGTCAACAGTACTTC. As protein: CASRTGDRQQYF.

This chain uses TRBV20-1 with TRBJ2-3; 12 bases line up with TRBD1. CDR3 length: 16 amino acids. In germline, CDR1 is DFQATT, CDR2 SNEGSKA (reference sequence). The J segment lost 3 bases and the V segment lost 6 bases, leaving 10 bases of the junction unmatched. The CDR3 sequence: CSASTWDRGRTDTQYF. In DNA form, the CDR3 reads TGCAGTGCATCAACTTGGGACAGGGGGCGAACAGATACGCAGTATTTT.

This clonotype was seen only a few times. The chain links TRBV6-1 to TRBJ2-7; D may match TRBD1 or TRBD2 (5 bases each). The germline CDR1 and CDR2 sequences are MNHNS and SASEGT. The germline V and J ends were trimmed by 5 bases and 0 bases, with 17 bases remaining between them. CDR3 size: 16 residues. CDR3 residues: CASSQTGLAPSYEQYF. The CDR3 region has the DNA TGTGCCAGCAGTCAAACGGGGCTGGCACCCTCCTACGAGCAGTACTTC.

CDR3 in DNA: TGTGCCAGCAGCTTAAAGGCGCGCACCTACGAGCAGTACTTC. This codes for CASSLKARTYEQYF. The gene calls are TRBV7-8 and TRBJ2-7; D remains unclear. Germline CDR1 and CDR2: SGHVS and FQNEAQ. The germline V and J ends were trimmed by 2 bases and 2 bases, with 10 bases remaining between them. The CDR3 has 14 residues.

This clonotype was detected only a few times. The rearrangement links TRBV11-3 to TRBJ2-2; D not resolved. The V gene lost 4 bases and the J gene lost 1 base, with 10 bases spanning the gap. CDR1 is SGHNT, CDR2 YENEEA, per germline. The CDR3 spans 15 residues. The CDR3 is CASSSDPLNTGELFF. In DNA form, the CDR3 reads TGTGCCAGCAGCTCCGACCCGTTGAACACCGGGGAGCTGTTTTTT. Full variable domain (rest looked up from reference TRBV11-3 and TRBJ2-2): EAGVVQSPRYKIIEKKQPVAFWCNPISGHNTLYWYLQNLGQGPELLIRYENEEAVDDSQLPKDRFSAERLKGVDSTLKIQPAELGDSAVYLCASSSDPLNTGELFFGEGSRLTVL.

This chain links TRBV6-5 with TRBJ2-7; D gene uncertain. CDR1 MNHEY and CDR2 SVGAGI come from the germline V gene. This CDR3 region has 11 residues. V was trimmed by 2 bases and J by 8 bases, leaving 7 bases between them. CDR3 sequence reads: CASSYVGKQYF. The CDR3 bases are TGTGCCAGCAGTTACGTAGGGAAGCAGTACTTC.

The rearrangement uses TRBV20-1 and TRBJ1-6; TRBD1 aligns across 8 bases. V gave up 6 bases and J gave up 10 bases; unmatched junction bases: 5. This CDR3 spans 12 amino acids. CDR1 is DFQATT, CDR2 SNEGSKA, per germline (reference sequence). Written as DNA, the CDR3 is TGCAGTGCGTCGACAGGGGTCTCACCCCTCCACTTT. It translates to CSASTGVSPLHF.

This sequence joins TRBV18 and TRBJ2-3; D remains ambiguous. There are 14 residues in the CDR3. Trimming removed 7 bases from V and 2 bases from J, with 13 bases in between. Germline CDR1 KGHSH, CDR2 LQKENI. As DNA, the CDR3 is TGTGCCAGCTGTAGGTCGACAACCACAGATACGCAGTATTTT. Translation: CASCRSTTTDTQYF.

This clonotype was counted many times. J is TRBJ1-5 and V is TRBV3-1, with TRBD1 matching over 10 bases. Trimming cost V 3 bases and J 4 bases; bases outside gene matches: 9. Germline CDR1 and CDR2: LGHDT and YNNKEL (reference sequence). The CDR3 has 17 amino acids. DNA of the CDR3: TGTGCCAGCAGCCAGGGGACAGGGGCGATGGCTAATCAGCCCCAGCATTTT. This sequence encodes CASSQGTGAMANQPQHF.

Many counts were recorded for this clonotype. This rearrangement joins TRBV29-1 to TRBJ1-4; TRBD1 agrees at 8 bases. This CDR3 is 14 amino acids long. The V segment lost 1 base and the J segment 7 bases; nucleotides outside the gene matches: 5. Germline loops: CDR1 SQVTM, CDR2 ANQGSEA. CDR3 protein: CSVEGKGTGEKLFF. The DNA of the CDR3 is TGCAGCGTTGAAGGGAAGGGGACAGGTGAAAAACTGTTTTTT.

The chain couples TRBV24-1 to TRBJ2-3; no clear D gene. The CDR3 is 12 amino acids. Trimming shortened V by 9 bases and J by 2 bases, and 8 bases separated the two germline ends. Germline V gives CDR1 KGHDR, CDR2 SFDVKD. CDR3 DNA sequence: TGTGCCACCCAGAGCCCCACAGATACGCAGTATTTT. Its translation is CATQSPTDTQYF.

The chain recombines TRBV21-1 with TRBJ2-1; the table calls TRBD2, which could not be checked here. TRBV21-1 is deemed a pseudogene. This CDR3 region has 15 residues. The CDR3 sequence: CARIVRASSYNEQFF. The CDR3 DNA sequence: TGTGCCAGGATAGTCCGGGCAAGCTCCTACAATGAGCAGTTCTTC.

V gene TRBV7-9 combines with J gene TRBJ2-3; D remains ambiguous. Deletions cut 5 bases from V and 2 bases from J, with 8 bases between. The CDR3 loop spans 13 amino acids. Germline CDR1 SEHNR, CDR2 FQNEAQ (reference sequence). The CDR3 coding sequence is TGTGCCAGCAGCATGCGAGACACAGATACGCAGTATTTT. Translation gives CASSMRDTDTQYF.

This clonotype was seen repeatedly, ten times or more. The gene calls are TRBV12-3 or TRBV12-4 and TRBJ1-1, with D unresolved. CDR3 size: 16 residues. Trimming removed 5 bases at V and 1 base at J, with 17 bases between. CDR3 sequence reads: CASSPNVAGGNTEAFF. The CDR3 nucleotides are TGTGCCAGCAGTCCCAACGTGGCAGGTGGGAACACTGAAGCTTTCTTT.

This clonotype was counted a single time. Possible read error: a much larger clone is one base away. The rearrangement links TRBV20-1 to TRBJ2-7; 10 bases align to TRBD2. CDR1 is DFQATT, CDR2 SNEGSKA, per germline (reference sequence). Germline trimming cut 7 bases from V and 12 bases from J; bases unmatched to any gene: 15. This CDR3 is built from 13 residues. For the CDR3, the DNA is TGCAGTGTACCCGGACTAGCGGAGCTGGGGCTGTACTTC. It codes for CSVPGLAELGLYF.

This clonotype was seen a handful of times. This chain uses TRBV5-5 with TRBJ2-7; 8 nucleotides match TRBD2. The germline CDR1 and CDR2 sequences are SGHKS and YYEKEE (reference sequence). The CDR3 runs to 16 residues. V lost 3 bases, J lost 1 base, and 9 bases stayed unmatched. CDR3 region: CASSSGRREASYEQYF. The DNA for the CDR3 is TGTGCCAGCAGCTCTGGGAGGCGGGAGGCTTCCTACGAGCAGTACTTC.

This clonotype was detected only a few times. The gene calls are TRBV5-1 and TRBJ2-5; TRBD2 agrees at 10 bases. Germline V gives CDR1 SGHRS, CDR2 YFSETQ. The ends lost 2 bases at V and 5 bases at J; junction bases unmatched: 6. CDR3 size: 15 residues. The CDR3 region has the DNA TGCGCCAGCAGCTTCAGCGGGGGGGCCTTTGAGACCCAGTACTTC. Its translation: CASSFSGGAFETQYF.